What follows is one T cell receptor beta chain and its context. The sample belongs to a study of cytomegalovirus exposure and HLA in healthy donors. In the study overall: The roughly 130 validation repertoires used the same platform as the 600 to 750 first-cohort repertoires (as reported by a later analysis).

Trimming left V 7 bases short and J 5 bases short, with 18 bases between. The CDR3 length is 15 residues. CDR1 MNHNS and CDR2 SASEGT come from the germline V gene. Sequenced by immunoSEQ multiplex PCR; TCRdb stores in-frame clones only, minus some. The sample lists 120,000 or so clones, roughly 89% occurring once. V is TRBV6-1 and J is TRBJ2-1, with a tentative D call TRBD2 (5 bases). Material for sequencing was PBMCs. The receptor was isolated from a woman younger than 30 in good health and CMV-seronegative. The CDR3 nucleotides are TGTGCCAGCATTTTCCCCCGGGGAAGTAACAATGAGCAGTTCTTC. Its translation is CASIFPRGSNNEQFF.